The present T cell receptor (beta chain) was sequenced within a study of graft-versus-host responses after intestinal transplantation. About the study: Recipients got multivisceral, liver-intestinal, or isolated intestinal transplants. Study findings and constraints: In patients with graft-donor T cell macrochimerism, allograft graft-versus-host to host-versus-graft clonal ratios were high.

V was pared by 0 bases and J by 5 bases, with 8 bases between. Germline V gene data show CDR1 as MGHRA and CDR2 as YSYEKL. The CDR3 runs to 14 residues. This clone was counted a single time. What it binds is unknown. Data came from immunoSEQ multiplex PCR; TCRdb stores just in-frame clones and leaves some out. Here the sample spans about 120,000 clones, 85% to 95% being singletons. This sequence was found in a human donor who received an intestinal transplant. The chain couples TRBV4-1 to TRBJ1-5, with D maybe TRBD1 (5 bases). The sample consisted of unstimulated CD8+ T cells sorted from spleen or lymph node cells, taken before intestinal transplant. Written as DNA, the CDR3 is TGCGCCAGCAGCCAAGATCCGGGGCATCAGCCCCAGCATTTT. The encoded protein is CASSQDPGHQPQHF.